These 14 T cell receptor beta chains were sequenced from one sample in a study of blood T cells in healthy people across ages. A second PCR, run for roughly 7 to 12 cycles, used a sample-barcoded 5' primer plus a J-beta primer mix. TCRdb independently ran MiXCR on the 5' RACE reads; one entry per CDR3 protein. The sample records over 550,000 distinct CDR3 sequences, approximately 30% being singletons. The specimen was blood. These receptors all come from an elderly woman in good health.

Concerning this clonotype: A much bigger clone sits one base away, suggesting this may be a read error. The gene calls are TRBV7-2 and TRBJ2-7; D is tentatively TRBD1 or TRBD2 (6 bases each). In germline, CDR1 is SGHTA, CDR2 FQGNSA. Trimming pared 5 bases from V and 7 bases from J, leaving 21 bases between. This CDR3 spans 15 amino acids. The CDR3 DNA reads as TGTGCCAGCAGCATGGAGGGGGGCCAATACAATGAGCAGTACTTC. As protein: CASSMEGGQYNEQYF.

The CDR3 loop is CATRERDRGRAETQYF. The CDR3, as DNA: TGTGCCACCAGAGAACGGGACAGGGGGCGGGCGGAGACCCAGTACTTC. The chain couples TRBV24-1 to TRBJ2-5, with 12 bases matching TRBD1. V was clipped by 7 bases and J by 5 bases; unmatched bases: 10. This CDR3 has 16 residues. Germline V CDR1 and CDR2: KGHDR, SFDVKD.

This clonotype was seen a handful of times. An end of the junction does not agree with germline; a read error may underlie this. The chain carries TRBV12-3 or TRBV12-4 and TRBJ2-3; D possibly corresponds to TRBD1 (6 bases). This CDR3 has 15 amino acids. CDR3 DNA: TGTGCCAGCAGTTTACTTACAGGGAACACAGATGCGCAGTATTTT. Protein product: CASSLLTGNTDAQYF.

This clonotype showed up many times. The chain has TRBV6-1 and TRBJ1-2; TRBD1 is a possible D gene (6 bases). The CDR3 sequence is 14 residues long. Trimming took off 10 bases at V and 0 bases at J, with 15 bases between the two ends. Germline-derived CDR1 and CDR2 are MNHNS and SASEGT. The CDR3 region is CATGQGQSNYGYTF. The CDR3 DNA sequence: TGTGCCACTGGACAAGGACAGTCTAACTATGGCTACACCTTC.

This clonotype was seen repeatedly, ten times or more. The chain combines TRBV7-2 with TRBJ2-4, with D possibly called TRBD1 or TRBD2 (5 bases each). Trimming pared 3 bases from V and 2 bases from J, leaving 8 bases between. The CDR3 is made up of 14 amino acids. Germline V CDR1 and CDR2: SGHTA, FQGNSA. The CDR3 sequence: CASSFGATKNIQYF. CDR3 bases: TGTGCCAGCAGCTTCGGGGCGACCAAAAACATTCAGTACTTC.

This clonotype occurred once. The V gene is TRBV9, the J gene TRBJ2-4; 9 bases align to TRBD1. The end of the DNA is better explained by TRBJ2-5, so the J call may be wrong. The CDR3 has 16 amino acids. Germline-derived CDR1 and CDR2 are SGDLS and YYNGEE. The CDR3, as DNA: TGTGCCAGCAGCGCCGGGACAGGGCACCCGGTAGAGACCCAGTACTTC. Translated: CASSAGTGHPVETQYF.

This clonotype is medium-sized (0.01 to 0.1%). The V call is TRBV7-9, the J call TRBJ2-5, with 8 bases aligning to TRBD2. Germline-derived CDR1 and CDR2 are SEHNR and FQNEAQ (reference sequence). This CDR3 has 12 residues. Germline trimming cut 3 bases from V and 12 bases from J; bases unmatched to any gene: 6. CDR3 sequence: CASSFKAGDKYF. In DNA, the CDR3 is TGTGCCAGCAGCTTTAAAGCGGGGGATAAGTACTTC. The variable domain in full, completed from reference TRBV7-9 and TRBJ2-5, reads DTGVSQNPRHKITKRGQNVTFRCDPISEHNRLYWYRQTLGQGPEFLTYFQNEAQLEKSRLLSDRFSAERPKGSFSTLEIQRTEQGDSAMYLCASSFKAGDKYFGPGTRLLVL.

This clonotype turned up a few times. The rearrangement uses TRBV9 and TRBJ2-4, with TRBD2 matching 8 bases. The J call may not be correct, given that the DNA end is closer to TRBJ2-7. CDR1 and CDR2 (germline): SGDLS, YYNGEE. The length of the CDR3 is 16 residues. The CDR3 sequence is CASSPRGRGASHEQYF. The CDR3, as DNA: TGTGCCAGCAGCCCGCGGGGGCGGGGGGCTTCCCACGAGCAGTACTTC.

For this clonotype: With a much larger clone just one base away, this may be a read error. As DNA, the CDR3 is TGTGCCAGCGGTGTGGGGACAGGAAACATTCAGTACTTC. Encoded protein: CASGVGTGNIQYF. The V gene is TRBV2, the J gene TRBJ2-7; 8 bases align to TRBD1. The tail of the sequence fits TRBJ2-4 better, so the J call may be wrong. This CDR3 spans 13 amino acids. Looked up from germline, CDR1 is SNHLY and CDR2 is FYNNEI.

V and J are TRBV5-5 and TRBJ2-1, with 7 bases lining up with TRBD1. CDR3 length equals 16 residues. Germline V CDR1 and CDR2: SGHKS, YYEKEE (reference sequence). J was trimmed by 6 bases and V by 4 bases; bases with no gene match: 13. The chain's CDR3 is CASSLTPGQRCNEQFF. Here the CDR3 DNA reads TGTGCCAGCAGCCTTACACCGGGACAGAGGTGCAATGAGCAGTTCTTC.

The table lists this clonotype with many counts. The chain employs TRBV20-1 and TRBJ1-6, with 7 bases lining up with TRBD1. Germline V gives CDR1 DFQATT, CDR2 SNEGSKA (reference sequence). Germline trimming cut 6 bases from V and 2 bases from J; bases unmatched to any gene: 4. The CDR3 has 14 residues. The CDR3 is CSAHQGAYNSPLHF. The CDR3 region has the DNA TGCAGTGCACATCAGGGGGCCTATAATTCACCCCTCCACTTT.

This clonotype was detected a few times. The chain combines TRBV3-1 with TRBJ1-1, with D hard to call. V was clipped by 3 bases and J by 4 bases, with 21 bases between them. CDR3 size: 17 residues. Germline loops: CDR1 LGHDT, CDR2 YNNKEL (reference sequence). CDR3 coding DNA: TGTGCCAGCAGCCAGGAAGCTACACTCGGCCGGGGCACTGAAGCTTTCTTT. Translated: CASSQEATLGRGTEAFF.

This clonotype occurred a few times. This may be a read error, as it is one base from a much larger clone. This chain connects TRBV5-1 to TRBJ1-2, with TRBD1 matching over 9 bases. Germline CDR1 SGHRS, CDR2 YFSETQ. The trim removed 5 bases at V and 5 bases at J, leaving 13 bases unmatched. The CDR3 is 16 residues long. The CDR3 is CASSSGQGRRFYGYTF. Here the CDR3 DNA reads TGCGCCAGCAGTTCGGGACAGGGACGTCGGTTTTATGGCTACACCTTC. Combining the CDR3 with reference TRBV5-1 and TRBJ1-2 gives the whole variable domain KAGVTQTPRYLIKTRGQQVTLSCSPISGHRSVSWYQQTPGQGLQFLFEYFSETQRNKGNFPGRFSGRQFSNSRSEMNVSTLELGDSALYLCASSSGQGRRFYGYTFGSGTRLTVV.

This clonotype was picked up many times. This chain joins TRBV12-3 or TRBV12-4 and TRBJ2-7; D gene unclear. This CDR3 has 14 residues. V shed 6 bases and J shed 3 bases, with 15 bases lying between them. The CDR3 loop reads CASSDATVHYEQYF. The CDR3 nucleotides read TGTGCCAGCAGCGACGCTACAGTTCACTACGAGCAGTACTTC.